This T cell receptor beta chain derives from a study of T cell responses to AZD1222 COVID-19 vaccine. Study at large: Second-dose groups at about 4 or about 12 weeks were pooled.

Assay: immunoSEQ multiplex PCR; the TCRdb copy retains only in-frame clones and omits some. The data contain approximately 85,000 clones, roughly nine tenths of them singletons. Study-wide results and limits: Sampled repertoires all dated from after the peak T cell response.

In the case of this clone: Its cognate antigen is unknown.

The CDR3 is 15 amino acids. Germline CDR1 MDHEN, CDR2 SYDVKM. V lost 3 bases, J lost 5 bases, and 7 bases stayed unmatched. The starting material was peripheral blood, obtained on day 0 of AZD1222 vaccination. This TCR derives from an adult in good health. The V and J genes are TRBV28 and TRBJ2-7, with 10 bases aligning to TRBD2. In DNA form, the CDR3 reads TGTGCCAGCAGTTTCGCTAGCGGGAGTAACCACGAGCAGTACTTC. Protein: CASSFASGSNHEQYF.